A selection of T cell receptor beta chains follows, all from one sample in a study of cytomegalovirus exposure and HLA in healthy donors. Clones were sequenced by immunoSEQ multiplex PCR, and TCRdb holds only the in-frame ones, with some missing. The table shows 150,000 or so clones, with 70% to 80% occurring only once. The sequenced material came from PBMCs. These receptor sequences come from a female donor in good health and CMV-seronegative. The CDR3 runs from the conserved cysteine through the conserved F or W. Each record gives: clone size, CDR3 length, V gene, J gene, D gene, CDR3 protein, CDR3 DNA. D genes are given only for firm matches. Only part of the rows carry a size: once, few, many, or a class if the clone is expanded.

abundance: -
len: 16
v_gene: TRBV19
j_gene: TRBJ1-4
d_gene: -
CDR3aa: CASSSTNPSANEKLFF
CDR3nt: TGTGCCAGTAGTAGCACGAATCCTTCAGCTAATGAAAAACTGTTTTTT

abundance: few
len: 22
v_gene: TRBV9
j_gene: TRBJ1-6
d_gene: -
CDR3aa: CASSVGLFGSTGKTQSCSPLHF
CDR3nt: TGTGCCAGCAGCGTAGGGCTTTTCGGGTCCACAGGGAAGACTCAAAGTTGTTCACCCCTCCACTTT

abundance: -
len: 16
v_gene: TRBV4-2
j_gene: TRBJ1-1
d_gene: TRBD1
CDR3aa: CASSHPSATGSTEAFF
CDR3nt: TGTGCCAGCAGCCATCCAAGTGCGACAGGGTCGACTGAAGCTTTCTTT

abundance: -
len: 15
v_gene: TRBV7-8
j_gene: TRBJ2-1
d_gene: TRBD2
CDR3aa: CASSLIRGGGNEQFF
CDR3nt: TGTGCCAGCAGCTTAATCCGGGGGGGCGGGAATGAGCAGTTCTTC

abundance: few
len: 15
v_gene: TRBV6-1
j_gene: TRBJ1-1
d_gene: -
CDR3aa: CASKVSGAVGSEAFF
CDR3nt: TGTGCCAGCAAAGTAAGCGGAGCCGTGGGGAGTGAAGCTTTCTTT

abundance: -
len: 15
v_gene: TRBV7-3
j_gene: TRBJ1-3
d_gene: -
CDR3aa: CASSLTSGAGNTIYF
CDR3nt: TGTGCCAGCAGCTTAACGTCAGGGGCTGGAAACACCATATATTTT

abundance: -
len: 12
v_gene: TRBV7-2
j_gene: TRBJ1-1
d_gene: -
CDR3aa: CASSNTNTEAFF
CDR3nt: TGTGCCAGCAGCAATACAAACACTGAAGCTTTCTTT

abundance: -
len: 16
v_gene: TRBV6-1
j_gene: TRBJ2-3
d_gene: -
CDR3aa: CASSDRRRTATDTQYF
CDR3nt: TGTGCCAGCAGTGACCGCCGAAGGACAGCAACAGATACGCAGTATTTT

abundance: -
len: 18
v_gene: TRBV15
j_gene: TRBJ1-3
d_gene: TRBD1
CDR3aa: CATSRAFIAGQGGNTIYF
CDR3nt: TGTGCCACCAGCAGAGCCTTCATCGCGGGACAGGGAGGAAACACCATATATTTT

abundance: -
len: 15
v_gene: TRBV5-1
j_gene: TRBJ1-4
d_gene: -
CDR3aa: CASSQQGIGNEKLFF
CDR3nt: TGCGCCAGCAGCCAACAGGGAATTGGTAATGAAAAACTGTTTTTT

abundance: -
len: 14
v_gene: TRBV30
j_gene: TRBJ1-2
d_gene: TRBD1
CDR3aa: CAWTLLGQTYGYTF
CDR3nt: TGTGCCTGGACCCTACTGGGACAGACCTATGGCTACACCTTC

abundance: few
len: 18
v_gene: TRBV28
j_gene: TRBJ2-1
d_gene: -
CDR3aa: CASSSLLGKRPSRDEQFF
CDR3nt: TGTGCCAGCAGTTCGCTCCTGGGAAAGAGGCCTTCCAGGGATGAGCAGTTCTTC

abundance: once
len: 16
v_gene: TRBV28
j_gene: TRBJ2-3
d_gene: TRBD2
CDR3aa: CASSLSGLAGADTQYF
CDR3nt: TGTGCCAGCAGCCTTAGTGGGCTAGCGGGGGCAGATACGCAGTATTTT

abundance: once
len: 16
v_gene: TRBV9
j_gene: TRBJ1-2
d_gene: TRBD1
CDR3aa: CASSIRSTGQGWGYTF
CDR3nt: TGTGCCAGCAGCATCCGTAGCACGGGACAGGGTTGGGGCTACACCTTC

abundance: -
len: 14
v_gene: TRBV2
j_gene: TRBJ1-3
d_gene: -
CDR3aa: CASSNLRSGNTIYF
CDR3nt: TGTGCCAGCAGCAATCTACGCTCTGGAAACACCATATATTTT

abundance: -
len: 16
v_gene: TRBV19
j_gene: TRBJ2-7
d_gene: -
CDR3aa: CASSPQGRDLLYEQYF
CDR3nt: TGTGCCAGTAGTCCTCAGGGGAGGGACCTCCTCTACGAGCAGTACTTC

abundance: once
len: 15
v_gene: TRBV7-9
j_gene: TRBJ1-4
d_gene: TRBD1
CDR3aa: CSSSNRYGQGEKLFF
CDR3nt: TGTTCCAGCAGCAACCGTTACGGACAGGGGGAAAAACTGTTTTTT

abundance: -
len: 14
v_gene: TRBV5-6
j_gene: TRBJ2-7
d_gene: TRBD2
CDR3aa: CASSRGGSGNEQYF
CDR3nt: TGTGCCAGCAGCCGGGGGGGCAGCGGCAACGAGCAGTACTTC

abundance: few
len: 14
v_gene: TRBV6-6
j_gene: TRBJ2-7
d_gene: TRBD1
CDR3aa: CASSYQTGPYEQYF
CDR3nt: TGTGCCAGCAGTTACCAGACAGGGCCCTACGAGCAGTACTTC

abundance: once
len: 12
v_gene: TRBV19
j_gene: TRBJ2-1
d_gene: -
CDR3aa: CASSNWPGEQFF
CDR3nt: TGTGCCAGTAGTAACTGGCCGGGTGAGCAGTTCTTC

abundance: -
len: 12
v_gene: TRBV28
j_gene: TRBJ1-2
d_gene: -
CDR3aa: CASSLLGRGYTF
CDR3nt: TGTGCCAGCAGTTTATTGGGCCGAGGCTACACCTTC

abundance: -
len: 16
v_gene: TRBV4-1
j_gene: TRBJ2-2
d_gene: TRBD2
CDR3aa: CASSQGLAGGTGELFF
CDR3nt: TGCGCCAGCAGCCAAGGACTAGCGGGAGGTACCGGGGAGCTGTTTTTT

abundance: -
len: 18
v_gene: TRBV5-6
j_gene: TRBJ1-6
d_gene: -
CDR3aa: CASSLQEGAGLYNSPLHF
CDR3nt: TGTGCCAGCAGCTTACAAGAGGGTGCGGGGCTGTATAATTCACCCCTCCACTTT

abundance: -
len: 16
v_gene: TRBV4-2
j_gene: TRBJ2-1
d_gene: -
CDR3aa: CASSQGLSSPHNEQFF
CDR3nt: TGTGCCAGCAGCCAAGGGCTATCTAGCCCCCACAATGAGCAGTTCTTC

abundance: -
len: 13
v_gene: TRBV2
j_gene: TRBJ1-2
d_gene: -
CDR3aa: CATFGAGTPGYTF
CDR3nt: TGTGCCACTTTTGGGGCAGGTACTCCTGGCTACACCTTC

abundance: -
len: 16
v_gene: TRBV9
j_gene: TRBJ2-7
d_gene: TRBD1
CDR3aa: CASSVAPGTGFDEQYF
CDR3nt: TGTGCCAGCAGCGTAGCCCCCGGGACAGGGTTCGACGAGCAGTACTTC

abundance: -
len: 17
v_gene: TRBV4-3
j_gene: TRBJ2-3
d_gene: TRBD2
CDR3aa: CASSQDSLAGTADTQYF
CDR3nt: TGCGCCAGCAGCCAAGATAGTCTAGCGGGGACAGCAGATACGCAGTATTTT

abundance: -
len: 14
v_gene: TRBV7-9
j_gene: TRBJ2-7
d_gene: TRBD2
CDR3aa: CASSRGGVAYEQYF
CDR3nt: TGTGCCAGCAGCCGCGGGGGTGTAGCCTACGAGCAGTACTTC

abundance: -
len: 16
v_gene: TRBV4-2
j_gene: TRBJ1-6
d_gene: -
CDR3aa: CASSLSWSSYNSPLHF
CDR3nt: TGTGCCAGCAGCCTCTCTTGGAGCTCCTATAATTCACCCCTCCACTTT

abundance: -
len: 14
v_gene: TRBV21-1
j_gene: TRBJ1-2
d_gene: -
CDR3aa: CASSMTGNMMRDTF
CDR3nt: TGTGCCAGCAGCATGACAGGGAACATGATGAGGGACACCTTC

abundance: -
len: 14
v_gene: TRBV9
j_gene: TRBJ2-3
d_gene: TRBD1
CDR3aa: CASSGRTGMDTQYF
CDR3nt: TGTGCCAGCAGCGGACGGACAGGGATGGATACGCAGTATTTT

abundance: -
len: 17
v_gene: TRBV4-3
j_gene: TRBJ2-7
d_gene: -
CDR3aa: CASSQDLSPATTYEQYF
CDR3nt: TGCGCCAGCAGCCAAGATCTTAGCCCGGCTACAACCTACGAGCAGTACTTC

abundance: -
len: 16
v_gene: TRBV5-4
j_gene: TRBJ1-5
d_gene: -
CDR3aa: CASSTTGGTSNQPQHF
CDR3nt: TGTGCCAGCAGCACAACCGGGGGGACTAGCAATCAGCCCCAGCATTTT

abundance: -
len: 13
v_gene: TRBV18
j_gene: TRBJ2-5
d_gene: -
CDR3aa: CASSPQSLVEQYF
CDR3nt: TGTGCCAGCTCACCACAATCACTAGTTGAGCAGTACTTC